The 20 T cell receptor beta chains in this list originate from one sample, sequenced in a study of blood T cell repertoires in COVID-19. Some clones are missing from TCRdb's copy, which holds only in-frame ones; the method was immunoSEQ multiplex PCR. This table holds about 260,000 clones, about nine tenths found once. The sequenced material came from peripheral blood. These receptors were taken from a woman aged 25 to 45 with COVID-19, enrolled during active disease.

This clone was found a few times. This chain connects TRBV14 to TRBJ1-2; tentatively, D is TRBD1 (5 bases). V shed 4 bases and J shed 1 base, with 13 bases lying between them. Germline-derived CDR1 and CDR2 are SGHDN and FVKESK. This CDR3 has 15 residues. DNA for the CDR3: TGTGCCAGCAGCCCCCTACGGGGGGTTAACTATGGCTACACCTTC. It is translated as CASSPLRGVNYGYTF.

The chain has TRBV6-4 and TRBJ2-1, with D tentatively TRBD2 (5 bases). The V and J ends lost 5 bases and 0 bases respectively, with 11 bases between them. CDR1 MRHNA and CDR2 SNTAGT come from the germline V gene. This CDR3 spans 15 amino acids. The CDR3 region is CASSRGELSYNEQFF. As DNA, the CDR3 is TGTGCCAGCAGTCGGGGAGAGCTCTCCTACAATGAGCAGTTCTTC.

This chain uses TRBV5-1 with TRBJ1-5, with a tentative D call TRBD1 (6 bases). The germline CDR1 and CDR2 sequences are SGHRS and YFSETQ. The CDR3 contains 14 residues. V was clipped by 5 bases and J by 3 bases, with 12 bases between them. The CDR3 spells CASSKGGNNQPQHF. In DNA, the CDR3 is TGCGCCAGCAGTAAGGGGGGGAACAATCAGCCCCAGCATTTT.

The chain couples TRBV7-2 to TRBJ2-7, with 7 bases identical to TRBD2. CDR1 is SGHTA and CDR2 is FQGNSA in the germline V gene. This CDR3 spans 15 amino acids. V lost 2 bases, J lost 2 bases, and 6 bases stayed unmatched. CDR3 nucleotide sequence: TGTGCCAGCAGCTTACCGCGAGGGAGGGCCTACGAGCAGTACTTC. This encodes CASSLPRGRAYEQYF.

The chain uses TRBV28 and TRBJ1-5; the match to TRBD1 covers 11 bases. Germline lookup yields CDR1 MDHEN and CDR2 SYDVKM. The CDR3 runs to 17 residues. V lost 8 bases, J lost 2 bases, and 11 bases stayed unmatched. DNA of the CDR3: TGTGCCAGCGCCTCCGGGACAGGGGGTGTCGGCAATCAGCCCCAGCATTTT. This gives the protein CASASGTGGVGNQPQHF. Full variable domain (rest looked up from reference TRBV28 and TRBJ1-5): DVKVTQSSRYLVKRTGEKVFLECVQDMDHENMFWYRQDPGLGLRLIYFSYDVKMKEKGDIPEGYSVSREKKERFSLILESASTNQTSMYLCASASGTGGVGNQPQHFGDGTRLSIL.

The CDR3 loop reads CASSETGTGVALFF. The CDR3, as DNA: TGTGCCAGCAGCGAAACCGGGACAGGGGTTGCACTGTTTTTT. The V call is TRBV11-3, the J call TRBJ2-2; TRBD1 aligns across 10 bases. J was trimmed by 14 bases and V by 5 bases; bases with no gene match: 11. Germline loops: CDR1 SGHNT, CDR2 YENEEA. The CDR3 has 14 amino acids.

This chain joins TRBV2 and TRBJ2-5; D may be TRBD1 (6 bases). The CDR3 has 14 residues. The V and J ends lost 6 bases and 4 bases respectively, with 15 bases between them. Germline V CDR1 and CDR2: SNHLY, FYNNEI. The CDR3 reads CASRPLTGGETQYF. CDR3 nucleotides: TGTGCCAGCAGGCCCTTGACAGGCGGAGAGACCCAGTACTTC. Full variable domain (missing parts from reference TRBV2 and TRBJ2-5): EPEVTQTPSHQVTQMGQEVILRCVPISNHLYFYWYRQILGQKVEFLVSFYNNEISEKSEIFDDQFSVERPDGSNFTLKIRSTKLEDSAMYFCASRPLTGGETQYFGPGTRLLVL.

The chain links TRBV29-1 to TRBJ1-4; 7 positions match TRBD1. This CDR3 contains 14 residues. J lost 7 bases, V lost 4 bases, and 9 bases had no gene match. The germline gives CDR1 SQVTM, CDR2 ANQGSEA. The CDR3 DNA follows: TGCAGCGTTGGCCAGACAGGGCTAGGTGAAAAACTGTTTTTT. Protein: CSVGQTGLGEKLFF.

This clone was detected only once. The chain is built from TRBV7-2 and TRBJ1-6; 10 positions agree with TRBD1. The germline V gene has CDR1 SGHTA and CDR2 FQGNSA. The CDR3 is 15 residues long. The trim removed 4 bases at V and 10 bases at J, leaving 7 bases unmatched. The CDR3 nucleotides are TGTGCCAGCAGCTGGGGACAGGGGTCAGAATCACCCCTCCACTTT. This sequence encodes CASSWGQGSESPLHF.

This clone turned up a few times. The V and J genes are TRBV28 and TRBJ1-5; the D gene is possibly TRBD1 (5 bases). With 0 bases removed from V and 7 bases from J, the gap between germline ends came to 13 bases. This CDR3 spans 15 amino acids. Germline values: CDR1 MDHEN, CDR2 SYDVKM. The CDR3 loop reads CASSLWARVEQPQHF. The CDR3 nucleotides read TGTGCCAGCAGTTTATGGGCCAGGGTAGAACAGCCCCAGCATTTT.

This clone was found a few times. A read error may account for a junction end that differs from germline. The chain links TRBV11-2 to TRBJ2-7; 7 positions match TRBD2. In germline, CDR1 is SGHAT, CDR2 FQNNGV. CDR3 size: 13 residues. In DNA, the CDR3 is TGTGCCAGCAGCTTAGGGGCTGGGGGGGATAATGACTTC. This sequence encodes CASSLGAGGDNDF.

The rearrangement links TRBV11-2 to TRBJ2-7; 10 positions agree with TRBD2. This CDR3 region has 15 residues. CDR1 is SGHAT, CDR2 FQNNGV, per germline. The ends lost 8 bases at V and 0 bases at J; junction bases unmatched: 7. The chain's CDR3 is CASGPGLASSYEQYF. The CDR3 DNA is TGTGCCAGCGGCCCGGGACTAGCGAGCTCCTACGAGCAGTACTTC.

There are a few counts of this clone. The gene calls are TRBV4-1 and TRBJ2-4; 10 bases align to TRBD1. This CDR3 region has 18 residues. The ends lost 0 bases at V and 9 bases at J; junction bases unmatched: 14. Germline V gene lookup returns CDR1 MGHRA and CDR2 YSYEKL. CDR3: CASSQDPGQGVAFGIQYF. CDR3 nucleotides: TGCGCCAGCAGCCAAGATCCAGGACAGGGGGTAGCCTTTGGCATTCAGTACTTC.

The gene calls are TRBV20-1 and TRBJ1-4, with D unclear. V dropped 3 bases and J dropped 1 base, with 6 bases sitting between them. The CDR3 spans 13 residues. Germline V CDR1 and CDR2: DFQATT, SNEGSKA (reference sequence). CDR3 in DNA: TGCAGTGCTAGTCAGATAACTAATGAAAAACTGTTTTTT. It yields the protein CSASQITNEKLFF.

The V and J genes are TRBV19 and TRBJ2-7; D ambiguous. The CDR3 consists of 15 residues. Germline V gives CDR1 LNHDA, CDR2 SQIVND (reference sequence). V lost 5 bases, J lost 2 bases, and 16 bases lay in between. Here the CDR3 reads CASSVEPYSAYEQYF. Written as DNA, the CDR3 is TGTGCCAGTAGTGTCGAGCCTTATTCCGCCTACGAGCAGTACTTC.

J is TRBJ1-6 and V is TRBV10-3, with D perhaps matching TRBD1 (5 bases). The germline V gene has CDR1 ENHRY and CDR2 SYGVKD. Between the trimmed V and J ends, which lost 7 bases and 9 bases, there was a span of 13 bases. There are 13 residues in the CDR3. As DNA, the CDR3 is TGTGCCATCACGGGGGAGCTAGGTTCACCCCTCCACTTT. The encoded protein is CAITGELGSPLHF.

The gene calls are TRBV7-2 and TRBJ2-7, with D uncertain. Germline lookup yields CDR1 SGHTA and CDR2 FQGNSA. This CDR3 region has 15 residues. Trimming shortened V by 2 bases and J by 4 bases, and 15 bases separated the two germline ends. CDR3 sequence reads: CASSLSVLASYEQYF. The CDR3 DNA reads TGTGCCAGCAGCTTATCCGTGCTGGCTTCTTACGAGCAGTACTTC.

The chain uses TRBV12-3 or TRBV12-4 and TRBJ2-1; D remains ambiguous. There are 12 residues in the CDR3. With 2 bases removed from V and 5 bases from J, the gap between germline ends came to 4 bases. For the CDR3, the DNA is TGTGCCAGCAGTTTAAGAGACAATGAGCAGTTCTTC. This sequence encodes CASSLRDNEQFF.

In the case of this clone: Mismatch with germline at one junction end may stem from a read error. The chain has TRBV7-7 and TRBJ2-5, with TRBD2 as a possible D gene (5 bases). Looked up from germline, CDR1 is SSHAT and CDR2 is FNYEAQ (reference sequence). This CDR3 region has 12 residues. The CDR3 nucleotides are TGTGCTAGCAGTTCGAGGGAAGAGACCCAGTACTTC. Translated: CASSSREETQYF. The variable domain in full, with the rest retrieved from reference TRBV7-7 and TRBJ2-5, is GAGVSQSPRYKVTKRGQDVTLRCDPISSHATLYWYQQALGQGPEFLTYFNYEAQPDKSGLPSDRFSAERPEGSISTLTIQRTEQRDSAMYRCASSSREETQYFGPGTRLLVL.

This clone has more than one count but fewer than ten. The chain joins TRBV11-2 to TRBJ2-7, with a tentative D call TRBD2 (6 bases). V lost 6 bases and J 3 bases, leaving 21 bases between the germline ends. The germline gives CDR1 SGHAT, CDR2 FQNNGV. This CDR3 spans 16 amino acids. CDR3 sequence reads: CASSPLRRAGRYEQYF. The DNA of the CDR3 is TGTGCCAGCAGTCCCCTCCGGAGGGCAGGGCGCTACGAGCAGTACTTC.